The 24 T cell receptor beta chains reported below all come from one sample, sequenced in a study of blood T cells in healthy people across ages. The use of a sample-barcoded 5' primer and a J-beta primer mix characterized a second PCR of roughly 7 to 12 cycles. TCRdb reprocessed the 5' RACE reads with MiXCR, giving one entry per CDR3 protein. The sample consists of fewer than 2,000,000 distinct CDR3 sequences, about 35% of them appearing once. The sample comprised blood. Receptor source: a young woman in good health.

The chain carries TRBV11-2 and TRBJ1-1; TRBD1 is a possible D gene (5 bases). Germline values: CDR1 SGHAT, CDR2 FQNNGV. Trimming shortened V by 3 bases and J by 5 bases, and 13 bases separated the two germline ends. This CDR3 is 14 amino acids long. Here the CDR3 reads CASSFIQGSTEAFF. As DNA, the CDR3 is TGTGCCAGCAGCTTTATCCAGGGCTCAACTGAAGCTTTCTTT.

The chain uses TRBV5-1 and TRBJ2-1; D not certain. CDR1 is SGHRS and CDR2 is YFSETQ in the germline V gene. Trimming removed 1 base from V and 5 bases from J, with 7 bases in between. The CDR3 totals 13 residues. DNA of the CDR3: TGCGCCAGCAGCTTGATGAGCCACAATGAGCAGTTCTTC. It specifies CASSLMSHNEQFF.

The chain combines TRBV7-2 with TRBJ2-1, with 12 bases that match TRBD2. V lost 3 bases to trimming and J lost 7 bases; unmatched junction nucleotides: 10. This CDR3 spans 17 amino acids. Per the germline V gene, CDR1 is SGHTA and CDR2 is FQGNSA. For the CDR3, the DNA is TGTGCCAGCAGCTTCTTTTTGACTAGCGGGAGCTCTAATGAGCAGTTCTTC. This codes for CASSFFLTSGSSNEQFF.

This clonotype was counted between two and nine times. The chain employs TRBV7-9 and TRBJ2-4, with a weak D call TRBD2 (5 bases). The assigned J gene may be wrong: the sequence end matches TRBJ2-7 better. The V gene's germline CDR1 is SEHNR and CDR2 FQNEAQ (reference sequence). CDR3 length: 16 residues. The CDR3 reads CASTNTAGLSGYEQYF. The CDR3 nucleotides are TGTGCCAGCACAAATACGGCGGGCCTCAGTGGCTACGAGCAGTACTTC.

In its sample, this clonotype was seen a few times. The rearrangement joins TRBV12-3 or TRBV12-4 to TRBJ2-1, with 13 bases aligning to TRBD2. The J call is in doubt because the DNA end fits TRBJ2-7 better. CDR3 length equals 15 residues. In DNA, the CDR3 is TGTGCCAGCAGTTCCGGGACTAGCGGGGACAATGAGCAGTACTTC. It is translated as CASSSGTSGDNEQYF.

The chain recombines TRBV5-1 with TRBJ2-7, with TRBD1 matching over 9 bases. The CDR3 contains 17 residues. V lost 3 bases, J lost 5 bases, and 15 bases stayed unmatched. In germline, CDR1 is SGHRS, CDR2 YFSETQ. This chain's CDR3 is CASSSKPGTGSKNEQYF. The CDR3 DNA follows: TGCGCCAGCAGCTCAAAACCCGGGACAGGGAGCAAAAACGAGCAGTACTTC.

The gene calls are TRBV6-7 and TRBJ2-7; D unclear. The tail of the sequence fits TRBJ2-5 better, so the J call may be wrong. TRBV6-7 belongs to the ORF category, with a function that is uncertain. There are 14 residues in the CDR3. In nucleotides, the CDR3 is TGTGCCAGCAGTTATTCCAATATCCAAGAGACCCAGTACTTC. Its protein is CASSYSNIQETQYF.

The chain employs TRBV29-1 and TRBJ2-5; 7 bases match TRBD1. The CDR3 totals 13 residues. V lost 7 bases, J lost 4 bases, and 9 bases stayed unmatched. Per the germline V gene, CDR1 is SQVTM and CDR2 is ANQGSEA. The chain's CDR3 is CSAMGQLGETQYF. Written as DNA, the CDR3 is TGCAGCGCGATGGGACAGTTAGGAGAGACCCAGTACTTC.

This clonotype was picked up a small number of times. V and J are TRBV25-1 and TRBJ1-5; D might be TRBD1 (6 bases). This CDR3 has 14 residues. V was shortened by 2 bases and J by 2 bases, with 7 bases between the two germline ends. CDR1 MGHDK and CDR2 SYGVNS come from the germline V gene. The chain's CDR3 is CASSETGRNQPQHF. Here the CDR3 DNA reads TGTGCCAGCAGTGAAACAGGGCGCAATCAGCCCCAGCATTTT.

V is TRBV2 and J is TRBJ2-1; D remains unclear. The CDR3 loop spans 15 amino acids. Deletions cut 3 bases from V and 0 bases from J, with 9 bases between. Germline CDR1 is SNHLY and CDR2 is FYNNEI. The CDR3 DNA is TGTGCCAGCAGTGAGATCCGGAGCTCCTACAATGAGCAGTTCTTC. As protein: CASSEIRSSYNEQFF.

V and J are TRBV20-1 and TRBJ2-5; possibly TRBD1 or TRBD2 for D (5 bases each). V shed 5 bases and J shed 1 base, with 14 bases lying between them. CDR3 length equals 14 residues. CDR1 and CDR2 from the germline V gene are DFQATT and SNEGSKA (reference sequence). The CDR3 protein is CSALHGAVQETQYF. The CDR3 bases are TGCAGTGCTCTACACGGGGCGGTCCAAGAGACCCAGTACTTC.

The CDR3 DNA reads TGTGCCAGCAGCCAAGGGGAAGGCCTCGAAGCTTTCTTT. Translated: CASSQGEGLEAFF. This chain connects TRBV3-1 to TRBJ1-1; no definite D call. The CDR3 sequence is 13 residues long. V was shortened by 1 base and J by 8 bases, with 11 bases between the two germline ends. The V gene's germline CDR1 is LGHDT and CDR2 YNNKEL (reference sequence).

Only a few counts were recorded for this clonotype. V and J are TRBV30 and TRBJ2-1; D may correspond to TRBD1 or TRBD2 (5 bases each). This CDR3 comprises 12 residues. With 5 bases removed from V and 8 bases from J, the gap between germline ends came to 13 bases. Germline-derived CDR1 and CDR2 are GTSNPN and SVGIG (reference sequence). Written as DNA, the CDR3 is TGTGCCTGGCGGGACGCTGTTCATGAGCAGTTCTTC. Its translation is CAWRDAVHEQFF.

In regard to this clonotype: A clone one base away is much larger, so this may be a read error. The gene calls are TRBV28 and TRBJ2-4; 10 nucleotides match TRBD1. This CDR3 has 16 residues. Germline V gene data show CDR1 as MDHEN and CDR2 as SYDVKM. CDR3 DNA: TGTGCCGGCAGCTCCTGGGTGGACAGGGGGGGCGACTGTCAGTACTTC. Protein sequence: CAGSSWVDRGGDCQYF. Together with reference TRBV28 and TRBJ2-4, the CDR3 gives the full variable domain: DVKVTQSSRYLVKRTGEKVFLECVQDMDHENMFWYRQDPGLGLRLIYFSYDVKMKEKGDIPEGYSVSREKKERFSLILESASTNQTSMYLCAGSSWVDRGGDCQYFGAGTRLSVL.

This rearrangement joins TRBV18 to TRBJ2-5; maybe TRBD1 (5 bases). The CDR3 covers 14 residues. Germline loops: CDR1 KGHSH, CDR2 LQKENI. V dropped 3 bases and J dropped 5 bases, with 13 bases sitting between them. The CDR3 loop reads CASSPGRGKETQYF. The CDR3 DNA reads as TGTGCCAGCTCACCTGGTAGGGGTAAGGAGACCCAGTACTTC.

This clonotype has a handful of counts. This chain connects TRBV20-1 to TRBJ2-3; 8 nucleotides line up with TRBD2. After removal of 0 bases from V and 4 bases from J, the junction contained 6 bases not matched to a gene. Germline CDR1 is DFQATT and CDR2 is SNEGSKA (reference sequence). This CDR3 has 15 residues. The CDR3 sequence: CSARDQREFADTQYF. The DNA for the CDR3 is TGCAGTGCTAGAGATCAGCGGGAGTTCGCAGATACGCAGTATTTT.

Concerning this clonotype: A read error may be the cause here, since a much bigger clone is one base away. J is TRBJ2-3 and V is TRBV12-3 or TRBV12-4; 7 bases are a match to TRBD1. CDR3 length: 14 residues. V lost 5 bases and J lost 5; bases outside the gene matches: 7. The CDR3 nucleotides are TGTGCCAGCAGTCGAAGGGGGCCGATAGATACGCAGTATTTT. As protein: CASSRRGPIDTQYF.

In its sample, this clonotype was seen a few times. V is TRBV27 and J is TRBJ2-7; tentative D call: TRBD1 (6 bases). The CDR3 runs to 14 residues. V lost 6 bases, J lost 7 bases, and 19 bases lay in between. In germline, CDR1 is MNHEY, CDR2 SMNVEV (reference sequence). The CDR3 loop is CASSLQGYSLEQYF. In nucleotides, the CDR3 is TGTGCCAGCAGCCTACAGGGTTATAGTTTGGAGCAGTACTTC.

This sequence joins TRBV9 and TRBJ1-6; D ambiguous. Germline V lookup: CDR1 SGDLS, CDR2 YYNGEE. The V gene lost 4 bases and the J gene lost 7 bases, with 12 bases spanning the gap. CDR3 size: 14 residues. The CDR3 sequence is CASSPLDGNSPLHF. The CDR3 region has the DNA TGTGCCAGCAGCCCCCTTGACGGAAATTCACCCCTCCACTTT.

The CDR3 reads CASQGPMNYEQYF. The CDR3, as DNA: TGTGCCAGCCAGGGCCCCATGAATTACGAGCAGTACTTC. The V call is TRBV6-6, the J call TRBJ2-7, with D perhaps matching TRBD1 (5 bases). The V gene's germline CDR1 is MNHNY and CDR2 SVGAGI (reference sequence). Trimming pared 8 bases from V and 4 bases from J, leaving 15 bases between. The CDR3 consists of 13 residues.

The chain employs TRBV20-1 and TRBJ1-6, with 9 bases matching TRBD1. Trimming took 3 bases from V and 2 from J; bases not matched to a gene: 5. Looked up from germline, CDR1 is DFQATT and CDR2 is SNEGSKA (reference sequence). The CDR3 is 16 residues long. The CDR3 DNA reads as TGCAGTGCTAGCCAACAGGGGGCAGCCTATAATTCACCCCTCCACTTT. Amino acids: CSASQQGAAYNSPLHF.

Notes on this clonotype: A read error may explain this, as a much larger clone is one base away. Here the CDR3 reads CSARDKPSLTYERYF. In nucleotides, the CDR3 is TGCAGTGCTAGAGATAAACCGAGTCTTACCTACGAGCGGTACTTC. This sequence joins TRBV20-1 and TRBJ2-5; D remains ambiguous. The CDR3 sequence is 15 residues long. The V and J ends lost 0 bases and 13 bases respectively, with 24 bases between them. CDR1 DFQATT and CDR2 SNEGSKA come from the germline V gene (reference sequence).

The CDR3 here is CASTLRSGTALREQYF. CDR3 sequence (DNA): TGTGCCAGCACCCTCCGGAGCGGGACAGCCCTACGGGAGCAGTACTTC. The V and J genes are TRBV3-1 and TRBJ2-7, with D perhaps TRBD1 or TRBD2 (7 bases each). The CDR3 is made up of 16 amino acids. Trimming stripped 7 bases from V and 7 bases from J, with 26 bases between. CDR1 and CDR2 from the germline V gene are LGHDT and YNNKEL (reference sequence).

This clonotype was detected only a few times. This sequence joins TRBV18 and TRBJ1-6; D possibly corresponds to TRBD1 (6 bases). Per the germline V gene, CDR1 is KGHSH and CDR2 is LQKENI. The CDR3 is made up of 16 amino acids. With 1 base removed from V and 5 bases from J, the gap between germline ends came to 12 bases. The CDR3: CASSPLADRNNSPLHF. CDR3 bases: TGTGCCAGCTCACCACTCGCGGACAGAAATAATTCACCCCTCCACTTT. Supplemented by reference TRBV18 and TRBJ1-6, the full variable domain reads NAGVMQNPRHLVRRRGQEARLRCSPMKGHSHVYWYRQLPEEGLKFMVYLQKENIIDESGMPKERFSAEFPKEGPSILRIQQVVRGDSAAYFCASSPLADRNNSPLHFGNGTRLTVT.